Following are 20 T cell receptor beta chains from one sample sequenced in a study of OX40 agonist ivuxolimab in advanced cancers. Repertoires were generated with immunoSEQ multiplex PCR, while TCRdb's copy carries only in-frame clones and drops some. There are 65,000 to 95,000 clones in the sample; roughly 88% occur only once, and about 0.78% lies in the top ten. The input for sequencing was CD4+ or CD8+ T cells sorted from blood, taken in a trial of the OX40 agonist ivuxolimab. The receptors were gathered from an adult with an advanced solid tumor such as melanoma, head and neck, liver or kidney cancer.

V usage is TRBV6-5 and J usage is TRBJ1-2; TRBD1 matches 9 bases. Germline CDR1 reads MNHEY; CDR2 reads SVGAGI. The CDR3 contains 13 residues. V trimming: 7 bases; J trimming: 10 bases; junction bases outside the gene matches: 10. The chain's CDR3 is CASTPPTGGPYTF. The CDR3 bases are TGTGCCAGCACCCCCCCGACAGGGGGTCCCTACACCTTC.

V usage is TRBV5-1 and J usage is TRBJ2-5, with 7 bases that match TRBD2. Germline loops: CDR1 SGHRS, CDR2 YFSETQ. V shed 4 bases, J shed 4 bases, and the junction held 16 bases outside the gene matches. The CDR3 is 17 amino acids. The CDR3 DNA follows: TGCGCCAGCAGCACGCTCCCGCAGGGCGGGGGTGGAGAGACCCAGTACTTC. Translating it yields CASSTLPQGGGGETQYF.

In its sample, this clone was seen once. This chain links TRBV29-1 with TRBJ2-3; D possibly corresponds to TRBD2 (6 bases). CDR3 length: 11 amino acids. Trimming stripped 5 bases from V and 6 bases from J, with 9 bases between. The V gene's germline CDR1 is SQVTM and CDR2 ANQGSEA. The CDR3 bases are TGCAGCGTTCTCGGGAGTGATACGCAGTATTTT. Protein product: CSVLGSDTQYF.

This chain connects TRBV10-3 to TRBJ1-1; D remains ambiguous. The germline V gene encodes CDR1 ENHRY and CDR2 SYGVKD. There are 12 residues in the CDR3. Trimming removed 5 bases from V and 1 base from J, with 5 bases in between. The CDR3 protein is CAISFSNTEAFF. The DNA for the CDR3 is TGTGCCATCAGTTTCTCGAACACTGAAGCTTTCTTT.

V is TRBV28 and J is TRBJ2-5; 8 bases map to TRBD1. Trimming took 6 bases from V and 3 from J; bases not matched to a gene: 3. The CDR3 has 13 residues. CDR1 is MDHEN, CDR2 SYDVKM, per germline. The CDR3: CASRMTGEETQYF. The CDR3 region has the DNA TGTGCCAGCAGGATGACAGGGGAAGAGACCCAGTACTTC.

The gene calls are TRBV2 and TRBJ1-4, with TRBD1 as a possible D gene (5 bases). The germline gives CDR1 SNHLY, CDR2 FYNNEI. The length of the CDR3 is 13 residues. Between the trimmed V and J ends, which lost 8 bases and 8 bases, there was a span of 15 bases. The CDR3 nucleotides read TGTGCCAGCGAGGTCAGGGTGGAGGAAAAACTGTTTTTT. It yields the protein CASEVRVEEKLFF. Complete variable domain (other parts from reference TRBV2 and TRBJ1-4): EPEVTQTPSHQVTQMGQEVILRCVPISNHLYFYWYRQILGQKVEFLVSFYNNEISEKSEIFDDQFSVERPDGSNFTLKIRSTKLEDSAMYFCASEVRVEEKLFFGSGTQLSVL.

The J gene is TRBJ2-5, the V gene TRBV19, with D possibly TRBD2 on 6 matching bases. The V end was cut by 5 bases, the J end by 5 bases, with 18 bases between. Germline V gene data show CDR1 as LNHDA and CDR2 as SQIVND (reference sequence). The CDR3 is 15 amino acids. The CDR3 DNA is TGTGCCAGTAGTCCCAGACTAGAGGTGGGGGAGACCCAGTACTTC. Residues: CASSPRLEVGETQYF.

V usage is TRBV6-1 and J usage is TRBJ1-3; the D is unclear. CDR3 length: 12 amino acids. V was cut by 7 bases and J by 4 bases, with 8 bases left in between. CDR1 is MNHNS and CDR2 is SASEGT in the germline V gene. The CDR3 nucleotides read TGTGCCAGCATGGTACAAGGAAACACCATATATTTT. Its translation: CASMVQGNTIYF.

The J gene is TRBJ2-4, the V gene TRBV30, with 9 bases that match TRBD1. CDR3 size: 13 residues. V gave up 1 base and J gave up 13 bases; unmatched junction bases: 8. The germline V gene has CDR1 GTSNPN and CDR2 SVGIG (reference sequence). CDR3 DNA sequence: TGTGCCTGGAGTGAACGACAGGGGGGGGCCCAGTACTTC. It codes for CAWSERQGGAQYF.

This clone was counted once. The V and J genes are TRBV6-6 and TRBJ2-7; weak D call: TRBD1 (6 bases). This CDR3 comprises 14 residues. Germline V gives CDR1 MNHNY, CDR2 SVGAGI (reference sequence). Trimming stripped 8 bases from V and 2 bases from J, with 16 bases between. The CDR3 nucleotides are TGTGCCAGCCTCCAGAGGGACACCGCCTACGAGCAGTACTTC. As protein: CASLQRDTAYEQYF.

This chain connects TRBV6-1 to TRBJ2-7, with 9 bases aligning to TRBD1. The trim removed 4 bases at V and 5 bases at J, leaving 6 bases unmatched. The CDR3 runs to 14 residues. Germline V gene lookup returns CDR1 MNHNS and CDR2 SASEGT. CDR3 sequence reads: CASSASGTGNEQYF. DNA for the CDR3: TGTGCCAGCAGTGCTTCTGGGACAGGGAACGAGCAGTACTTC.

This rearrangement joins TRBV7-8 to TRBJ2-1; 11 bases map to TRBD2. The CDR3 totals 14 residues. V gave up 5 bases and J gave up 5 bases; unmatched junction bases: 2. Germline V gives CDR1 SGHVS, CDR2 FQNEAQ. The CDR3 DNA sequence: TGTGCCAGCAGCGGGACTAGCGGTAACAATGAGCAGTTCTTC. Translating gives CASSGTSGNNEQFF.

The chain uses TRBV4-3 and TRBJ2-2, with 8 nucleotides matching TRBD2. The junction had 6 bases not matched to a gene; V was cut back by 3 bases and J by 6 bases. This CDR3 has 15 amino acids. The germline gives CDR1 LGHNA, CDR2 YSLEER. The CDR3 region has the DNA TGCGCCAGCAGCCACGGGAGGGCCTTGGCCGGGGAGCTGTTTTTT. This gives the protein CASSHGRALAGELFF.

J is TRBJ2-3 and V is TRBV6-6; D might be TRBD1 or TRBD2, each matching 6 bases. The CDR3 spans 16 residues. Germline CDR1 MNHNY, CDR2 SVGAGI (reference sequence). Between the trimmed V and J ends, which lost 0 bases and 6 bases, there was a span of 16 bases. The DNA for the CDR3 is TGTGCCAGCAGTTACTCAGGCAGTGGGGGGCTGGATACGCAGTATTTT. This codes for CASSYSGSGGLDTQYF.

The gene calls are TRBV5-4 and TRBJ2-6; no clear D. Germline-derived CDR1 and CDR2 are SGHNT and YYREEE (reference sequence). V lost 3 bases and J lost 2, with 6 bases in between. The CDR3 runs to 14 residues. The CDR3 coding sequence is TGTGCCAGCAGCTCCAGGACTGGGGCCAACGTCCTGACTTTC. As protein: CASSSRTGANVLTF. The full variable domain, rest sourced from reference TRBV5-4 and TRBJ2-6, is ETGVTQSPTHLIKTRGQQVTLRCSSQSGHNTVSWYQQALGQGPQFIFQYYREEENGRGNFPPRFSGLQFPNYSSELNVNALELDDSALYLCASSSRTGANVLTFGAGSRLTVL.

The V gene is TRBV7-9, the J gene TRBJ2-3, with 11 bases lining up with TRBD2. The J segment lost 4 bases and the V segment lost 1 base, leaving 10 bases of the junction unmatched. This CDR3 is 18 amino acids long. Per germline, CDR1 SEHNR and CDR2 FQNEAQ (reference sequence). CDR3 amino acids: CASSLEGAASGRSDTQYF. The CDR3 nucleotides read TGTGCCAGCAGCTTAGAGGGGGCGGCTAGCGGGAGGTCAGATACGCAGTATTTT.

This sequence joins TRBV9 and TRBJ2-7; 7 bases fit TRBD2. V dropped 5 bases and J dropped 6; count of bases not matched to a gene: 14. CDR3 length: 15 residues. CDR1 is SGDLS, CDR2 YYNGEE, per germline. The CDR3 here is CASSRRGGGSTEQYF. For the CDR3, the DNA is TGTGCCAGCAGTCGAAGGGGTGGCGGGAGCACCGAGCAGTACTTC.

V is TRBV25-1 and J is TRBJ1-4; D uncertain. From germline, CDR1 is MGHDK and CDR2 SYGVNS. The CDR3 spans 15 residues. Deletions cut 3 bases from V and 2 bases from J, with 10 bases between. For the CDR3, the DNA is TGTGCCAGCAGTGACCCAGTGGCCACTAATGAAAAACTGTTTTTT. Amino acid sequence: CASSDPVATNEKLFF.

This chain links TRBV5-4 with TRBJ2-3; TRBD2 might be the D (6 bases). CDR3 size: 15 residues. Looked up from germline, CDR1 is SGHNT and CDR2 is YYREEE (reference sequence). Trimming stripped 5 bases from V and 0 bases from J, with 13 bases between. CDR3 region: CASRPTGTSTDTQYF. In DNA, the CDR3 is TGTGCCAGCAGACCTACCGGGACTAGCACAGATACGCAGTATTTT.

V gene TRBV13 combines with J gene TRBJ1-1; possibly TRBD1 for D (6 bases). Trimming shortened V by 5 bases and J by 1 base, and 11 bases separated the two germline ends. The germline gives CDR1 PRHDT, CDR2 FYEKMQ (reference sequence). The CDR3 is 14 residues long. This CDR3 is CASSPGQRNTEAFF. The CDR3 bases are TGTGCCAGCAGCCCCGGACAGAGGAACACTGAAGCTTTCTTT. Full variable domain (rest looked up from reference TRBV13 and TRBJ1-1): AAGVIQSPRHLIKEKRETATLKCYPIPRHDTVYWYQQGPGQDPQFLISFYEKMQSDKGSIPDRFSAQQFSDYHSELNMSSLELGDSALYFCASSPGQRNTEAFFGQGTRLTVV.